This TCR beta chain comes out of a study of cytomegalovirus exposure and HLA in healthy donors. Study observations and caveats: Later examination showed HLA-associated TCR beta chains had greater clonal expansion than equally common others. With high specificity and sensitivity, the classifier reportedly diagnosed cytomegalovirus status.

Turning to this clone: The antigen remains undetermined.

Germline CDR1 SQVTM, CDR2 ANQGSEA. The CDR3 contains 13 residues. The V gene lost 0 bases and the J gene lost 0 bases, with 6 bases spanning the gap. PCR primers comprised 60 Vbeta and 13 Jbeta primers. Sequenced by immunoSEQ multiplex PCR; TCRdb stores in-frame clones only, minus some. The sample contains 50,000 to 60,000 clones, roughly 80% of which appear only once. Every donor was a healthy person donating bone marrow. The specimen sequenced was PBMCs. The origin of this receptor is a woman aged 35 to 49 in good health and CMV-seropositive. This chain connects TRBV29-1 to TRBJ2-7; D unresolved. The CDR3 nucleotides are TGCAGCGTTGAAGACCGGAGCTCCTACGAGCAGTACTTC. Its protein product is CSVEDRSSYEQYF.